This T cell receptor beta chain was obtained from a study of blood T cell repertoires in COVID-19 (dated by TCRdb to 2018 to 2020). Regarding the complete study: Samples covering the acute and convalescent phases of COVID-19 were provided by collaborators in the United States, Italy and Spain. Where available, HLA class I and class II types were obtained from metadata supplied by the sample provider rather than from assay-based typing. Nearly every sample came with metadata listing a de-identified subject ID, COVID-19 status, age in years and sex. Deeply sampled blood TCRbeta repertoires from subjects exposed to, actively infected with, or recovered from COVID-19 were included in the dataset. A freely available public database, intended as a resource for researchers studying the immune response to SARS-CoV-2, is where the repertoires were released. The samples were drawn from the first 160 participants of the ongoing ImmuneRACE study and from 950 to 1,500 subjects provided by 6 global collaborators. The prospective study material was composed of cDNA or gDNA derived from T cells, B-cell-depleted T cells, or PBMCs.

TCRbeta CDR3 regions were amplified from genomic DNA by means of the immunoSEQ Assay, a bias-controlled multiplex PCR. As for the authors' bioinformatics: The number of nucleated cells in each sample was estimated by amplification of reference gene primers within the assay. To quantify the absolute abundance of each unique TCRbeta CDR3 rearrangement, sequence reads were collapsed and filtered. For each sample, productive Simpson clonality was calculated as the square root of Simpson's diversity index across productive rearrangements. Imported from immuneACCESS, the table was reduced by TCRdb to in-frame sequences with V and J called. These copies leave out some clones; in studies compared against another copy, an unresolved V gene accounts for under half, and the cause of the remainder is not known. That table gives V, J and clone size, and the DNA gave D and trimming. The sample profile shows around 200,000 clones; 70% to 90% of them were found once. About 3.3% of the sample comes from the top ten.

The germline V gene encodes CDR1 MDHEN and CDR2 SYDVKM. For this chain, trimming is 3 bases at the V end and 0 bases at the J end, and the number of junction bases without a gene match is 5. The CDR3 numbers 15 residues from cysteine through phenylalanine. Only CDR3 DNA is held: 45 bases, read in frame from base 1. General study outcomes and caveats: Clinical and demographic metadata were provided uncurated, with the amount varying by source and participant.

For this clone: Its antigen is still unknown. No much larger clonotype is one base removed from it; base qualities were not supplied.

Whole blood was collected in K2EDTA tubes by collaborating institutions according to the institutions' own protocols. For TCRbeta analysis, collaborator samples were shipped as frozen whole blood, as isolated PBMCs, or as DNA extracted from either sample type. Material for sequencing was peripheral blood. The rearranged segments are TRBV28 and TRBJ2-7, and TRBD1 matches 7 of the central bases. This TCR derives from a man in his 60s with acute or convalescent COVID-19. The DNA is as follows: TGTGCCAGCAGTTTCTCGGACAGGACCTCCTACGAGCAGTACTTC. This yields the protein CASSFSDRTSYEQYF. Here the CDR3 is joined to the reference TRBV28 and TRBJ2-7 genes, and the full variable domain is: DVKVTQSSRYLVKRTGEKVFLECVQDMDHENMFWYRQDPGLGLRLIYFSYDVKMKEKGDIPEGYSVSREKKERFSLILESASTNQTSMYLCASSFSDRTSYEQYFGPGTRLTVT.